These T cell receptor beta chains were read from a single sample in a study of T cells in localized non-small cell lung cancer. The repertoire was sequenced with immunoSEQ multiplex PCR; TCRdb's copy has only in-frame clones and lacks some. Of approximately 35,000 clones in the sample, around 92% were seen once. The material was peripheral blood, obtained before any cancer treatment. These receptors originate from a female donor aged 60 or older with stage I lung adenocarcinoma. The CDR3 runs from the conserved cysteine through the conserved F or W. The D gene is left open where the match is weak. A row's size may be missing; if present it is once, few, many or a size class.

TRBJ1-4	.	.	TRBV6-5	CASSPPGGPSGKLFF	TGTGCCAGCAGTCCTCCTGGGGGCCCATCCGGAAAACTGTTTTTT
TRBJ1-2	.	.	TRBV5-6	CASSLWQSNPLGYGYTF	TGTGCCAGCAGCTTGTGGCAGTCTAACCCGCTAGGGTATGGCTACACCTTC
TRBJ2-3	few	.	TRBV5-1	CASSLGPNSYTQYF	TGCGCCAGCAGCTTGGGGCCAAATTCGTATACGCAGTATTTT
TRBJ1-2	.	.	TRBV7-2	CASSESQQLLYGYTF	TGTGCCAGCAGCGAATCACAGCAACTCCTCTATGGCTACACCTTC
TRBJ2-7	.	.	TRBV6-1	CASRARFGSYEQYF	TGTGCCAGCAGGGCCCGGTTTGGCTCCTACGAGCAGTACTTC
TRBJ1-3	.	.	TRBV27	CASSPSHGYTIYF	TGTGCCAGCAGTCCCTCACACGGTTACACCATATATTTT
TRBJ1-4	.	.	TRBV9	CASSARERGEKLFF	TGTGCCAGCAGCGCCAGGGAGAGGGGAGAAAAACTGTTTTTT
TRBJ1-4	.	.	TRBV4-3	CASSQDFGALATNEKLFF	TGCGCCAGCAGCCAAGATTTCGGGGCCCTCGCAACTAATGAAAAACTGTTTTTT
TRBJ1-6	few	TRBD1	TRBV27	CASSGQGFASPLHF	TGTGCCAGCAGTGGACAGGGCTTTGCTTCACCCCTCCACTTT
TRBJ2-7	.	.	TRBV6-6	CASMRVMGYEQYF	TGTGCCAGCATGCGGGTGATGGGCTACGAGCAGTACTTC
TRBJ2-7	.	.	TRBV19	CASSSLLGEQYF	TGTGCCAGTAGTTCCTTATTGGGGGAGCAGTACTTC
TRBJ2-4	.	.	TRBV29-1	CSVATRLAKNIQYF	TGCAGCGTTGCGACCAGGTTGGCCAAAAACATTCAGTACTTC
TRBJ1-2	.	.	TRBV11-2	CASSLSRLGRTGGYTF	TGTGCCAGCAGCTTATCCCGCCTGGGACGGACTGGGGGCTACACCTTC
TRBJ2-1	.	TRBD1	TRBV19	CASSIPRGQAYNEQFF	TGTGCCAGTAGTATCCCACGCGGACAGGCCTACAATGAGCAGTTCTTC
TRBJ2-3	.	TRBD2	TRBV6-6	CASSPRGAGGRDTQYF	TGTGCCAGCAGCCCGCGGGGAGCGGGGGGGCGAGATACGCAGTATTTT
TRBJ1-2	.	TRBD1	TRBV2	CASSLGQGNYGYTF	TGTGCCAGCAGTCTCGGACAGGGCAACTATGGCTACACCTTC
TRBJ1-2	.	TRBD1	TRBV6-5	CASSTTGGERNGYTF	TGTGCCAGCAGTACGACAGGGGGAGAAAGAAATGGCTACACCTTC
TRBJ2-7	.	TRBD2	TRBV7-2	CASSLPLAGAFSYEQYF	TGTGCCAGCAGCTTACCCCTAGCGGGGGCCTTCTCCTACGAGCAGTACTTC
TRBJ2-3	.	.	TRBV4-1	CASSQWTAVDTQYF	TGCGCCAGCAGCCAATGGACAGCTGTAGATACGCAGTATTTT
TRBJ1-6	.	.	TRBV14	CASSQERRVLHF	TGTGCCAGCAGCCAAGAACGGAGGGTCCTCCACTTT
TRBJ1-2	.	.	TRBV19	CASSPPGARYGYTF	TGTGCCAGTAGTCCTCCGGGAGCTCGCTATGGCTACACCTTC
TRBJ2-1	.	.	TRBV9	CASSPTLGPGNEQFF	TGTGCCAGCAGCCCCACCCTAGGCCCGGGCAATGAGCAGTTCTTC
TRBJ2-5	.	.	TRBV28	CASSPIQGYQETQYF	TGTGCCAGCAGCCCCATTCAGGGGTACCAAGAGACCCAGTACTTC
TRBJ2-1	.	TRBD2	TRBV5-1	CASSLASGANNEQFF	TGCGCCAGCAGCTTGGCTAGCGGGGCAAACAATGAGCAGTTCTTC
TRBJ2-5	.	TRBD2	TRBV5-4	CASSTRGAGLGETQYF	TGTGCCAGCAGTACCCGGGGAGCGGGGTTAGGGGAGACCCAGTACTTC
TRBJ2-5	.	TRBD2	TRBV10-3	CAISALAEQETQYF	TGTGCCATCAGTGCGCTAGCGGAGCAAGAGACCCAGTACTTC
TRBJ2-1	.	.	TRBV7-2	CASSYRGGSVDNEQFF	TGTGCCAGCAGCTACCGAGGGGGTAGCGTGGACAATGAGCAGTTCTTC
TRBJ2-7	.	TRBD2	TRBV2	CASSASGGASEQYF	TGTGCCAGCAGTGCCAGCGGGGGGGCCAGCGAGCAGTACTTC
TRBJ2-7	.	TRBD2	TRBV6-6	CASSYSSGANEQYF	TGTGCCAGCAGTTACTCGAGCGGGGCAAACGAGCAGTACTTC
TRBJ1-2	few	.	TRBV30	CAWSGQDPYGYTF	TGTGCCTGGAGTGGACAGGACCCGTACGGCTACACCTTC
TRBJ2-1	.	TRBD2	TRBV7-2	CASSSTSGQYNEQFF	TGTGCCAGCAGCTCGACTAGCGGGCAATACAATGAGCAGTTCTTC
TRBJ2-3	.	TRBD1	TRBV2	CAGGQGITDTQYF	TGTGCCGGCGGACAGGGGATCACAGATACGCAGTATTTT
TRBJ2-5	.	TRBD1	TRBV28	CASRPGGQGRETQYF	TGTGCCAGCAGACCCGGGGGACAGGGAAGAGAGACCCAGTACTTC
TRBJ2-2	.	TRBD1	TRBV7-9	CASNKLRDRGSTGELFF	TGTGCCAGCAACAAGCTCCGGGACAGGGGAAGCACCGGGGAGCTGTTTTTT
TRBJ1-4	.	.	TRBV5-6	CASSGRGGEKLFF	TGTGCCAGCAGCGGCAGGGGTGGTGAAAAACTGTTTTTT
TRBJ1-1	once	.	TRBV7-7	CASSKDANTEAFF	TGTGCTAGCAGCAAGGACGCAAACACTGAAGCTTTCTTT
TRBJ1-1	.	TRBD1	TRBV19	CASSIEQGAEAFF	TGTGCCAGTAGTATAGAACAGGGGGCTGAAGCTTTCTTT